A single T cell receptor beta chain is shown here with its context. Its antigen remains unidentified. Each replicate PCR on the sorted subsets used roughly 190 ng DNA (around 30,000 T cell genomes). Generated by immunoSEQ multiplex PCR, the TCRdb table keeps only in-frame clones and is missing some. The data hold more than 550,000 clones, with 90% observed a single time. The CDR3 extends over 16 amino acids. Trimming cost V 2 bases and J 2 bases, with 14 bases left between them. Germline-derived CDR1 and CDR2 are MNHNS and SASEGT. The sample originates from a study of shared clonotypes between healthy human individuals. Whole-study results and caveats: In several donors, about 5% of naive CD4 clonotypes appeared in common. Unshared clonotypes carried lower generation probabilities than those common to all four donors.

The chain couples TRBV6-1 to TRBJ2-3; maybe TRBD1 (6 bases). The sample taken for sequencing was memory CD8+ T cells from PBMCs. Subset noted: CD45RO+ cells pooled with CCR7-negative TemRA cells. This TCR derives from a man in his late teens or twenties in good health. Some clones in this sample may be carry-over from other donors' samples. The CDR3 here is CASSEWGQGNTDTQYF. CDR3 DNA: TGTGCCAGCAGTGAATGGGGGCAGGGAAACACAGATACGCAGTATTTT.